These 10 T cell receptor beta chains were all obtained from the same sample, sequenced in a study of naive and memory T cell subsets. TCR cDNA received a 3' ligated oligonucleotide that carried a UMI. Amplification of ligated cDNA took four PCR rounds with SP2 and nested alpha and beta constant primers. TCRdb passed the 5' RACE reads through MiXCR, listing each CDR3 protein once. The table records about 62,000 distinct CDR3 sequences, 6% to 8.5% of them present only once. These receptors were collected from a female donor in good health.

This clonotype occurred many times. The V call is TRBV12-3 or TRBV12-4, the J call TRBJ1-3; D remains unclear. With 4 bases removed from V and 2 bases from J, the gap between germline ends came to 12 bases. The CDR3 runs 15 residues. CDR3 amino acids: CASSSSIAAGNTIYF. The CDR3 region has the DNA TGTGCCAGCAGTTCCAGCATTGCGGCTGGAAACACCATATATTTT.

The chain recombines TRBV20-1 with TRBJ2-3; no definite D call. The CDR3 is made up of 14 amino acids. V shed 6 bases and J shed 6 bases, with 19 bases lying between them. Germline values: CDR1 DFQATT, CDR2 SNEGSKA (reference sequence). DNA for the CDR3: TGCAGTGCCATCAAACGAGCTCGAAGCGATACGCAGTATTTT. It is translated as CSAIKRARSDTQYF.

The chain joins TRBV28 to TRBJ2-3, with D tentatively TRBD2 (6 bases). With 5 bases removed from V and 0 bases from J, the gap between germline ends came to 15 bases. The CDR3 covers 16 residues. Germline CDR1 reads MDHEN; CDR2 reads SYDVKM. The CDR3 loop is CASSPPGLRSTDTQYF. CDR3 DNA sequence: TGTGCCAGCAGTCCACCGGGACTGCGAAGCACAGATACGCAGTATTTT.

This clonotype was detected a few times. V and J are TRBV4-2 and TRBJ2-7; D is ambiguous. CDR1 is LGHNA and CDR2 is YNFKEQ in the germline V gene. With 4 bases removed from V and 3 bases from J, the gap between germline ends came to 10 bases. This CDR3 spans 13 amino acids. The CDR3 here is CASSPGVIYEQYF. As DNA, the CDR3 is TGTGCCAGCAGCCCCGGAGTGATCTACGAGCAGTACTTC.

This clonotype was counted only a few times. The chain uses TRBV20-1 and TRBJ1-5; TRBD1 matches at 7 bases. With V trimmed by 7 bases and J by 0 bases, 6 bases remained unmatched. The germline V gene encodes CDR1 DFQATT and CDR2 SNEGSKA (reference sequence). The CDR3 covers 14 residues. The CDR3 DNA reads TGCAGTGTCCCACAGGGGAATAGCAATCAGCCCCAGCATTTT. Its protein is CSVPQGNSNQPQHF.

In DNA form, the CDR3 reads TGCGCCAGCAGCACCAGGACAGGGCCCACCGGGGAGCTGTTTTTT. Translation gives CASSTRTGPTGELFF. The chain uses TRBV4-1 and TRBJ2-2; 8 nucleotides line up with TRBD1. The CDR3 is made up of 15 amino acids. Germline V gene sequence: CDR1 MGHRA, CDR2 YSYEKL. The V gene end was trimmed by 5 bases and the J gene end by 4 bases; junction bases not matched to a gene: 6.

This clonotype was detected many times. The chain is built from TRBV5-1 and TRBJ1-4; possible D gene TRBD1, 5 bases. Germline loops: CDR1 SGHRS, CDR2 YFSETQ. Deletions cut 2 bases from V and 7 bases from J, with 12 bases between. CDR3 length: 14 amino acids. The CDR3: CASSFQGIGEKLFF. The DNA of the CDR3 is TGCGCCAGCAGCTTCCAGGGTATAGGTGAAAAACTGTTTTTT. Full variable domain (outside the CDR3, taken from reference TRBV5-1 and TRBJ1-4): KAGVTQTPRYLIKTRGQQVTLSCSPISGHRSVSWYQQTPGQGLQFLFEYFSETQRNKGNFPGRFSGRQFSNSRSEMNVSTLELGDSALYLCASSFQGIGEKLFFGSGTQLSVL.

The chain couples TRBV6-5 to TRBJ1-1; perhaps TRBD1 as D (5 bases). The CDR3 sequence is 13 residues long. V dropped 6 bases and J dropped 4 bases, with 12 bases sitting between them. Germline V gene data show CDR1 as MNHEY and CDR2 as SVGAGI. The CDR3 DNA reads as TGTGCCAGCAGACATCACAGGTCCACTGAAGCTTTCTTT. Its translation is CASRHHRSTEAFF.

In this sample, this clonotype turned up a few times. This chain joins TRBV7-3 and TRBJ2-5; unclear D gene. The CDR3 has 14 amino acids. CDR1 and CDR2 (germline): SGHTA, FQGTGA. V was pared by 3 bases and J by 0 bases, with 8 bases between. The CDR3 DNA follows: TGTGCCAGCAGCTTCGACGGACACCAAGAGACCCAGTACTTC. This gives the protein CASSFDGHQETQYF.

The chain has TRBV28 and TRBJ2-1; 10 positions match TRBD2. Germline V gene lookup returns CDR1 MDHEN and CDR2 SYDVKM. V lost 2 bases, J lost 8 bases, and 9 bases stayed unmatched. This CDR3 is 16 amino acids long. In DNA, the CDR3 is TGTGCCAGCAGTTTAGATGCTAGCGGGAGTCTGCATGAGCAGTTCTTC. It yields the protein CASSLDASGSLHEQFF.